The 30 T cell receptor beta chains below all came from one sample that was sequenced in a study of spatial heterogeneity in lung cancer. Time point here: sample taken at primary tumor resection. Unsorted samples of tumor, nontumor lung or frozen PBMC had their whole RNA sequenced. In TCRdb, the 5' RACE reads were re-called with MiXCR into one record per CDR3 protein. The sample contains around 11,000 distinct CDR3 sequences, about 24% of which appear only once. The source was PBMCs, collected at surgery. The receptor source for this set is a female donor with early-stage non-small cell lung cancer.

This clonotype has more than one count but fewer than ten. The chain combines TRBV6-6 with TRBJ2-7, with TRBD2 matching over 9 bases. This CDR3 comprises 19 residues. V gave up 1 base and J gave up 3 bases; unmatched junction bases: 16. Germline CDR1 MNHNY, CDR2 SVGAGI (reference sequence). Here the CDR3 reads CASSYWSSTSGGNVYEQYF. As DNA, the CDR3 is TGTGCCAGCAGTTACTGGTCGTCGACTAGCGGAGGGAATGTCTACGAGCAGTACTTC.

This clonotype was counted only a few times. The chain employs TRBV7-9 and TRBJ1-5; D uncertain. V was clipped by 3 bases and J by 3 bases, with 12 bases between them. Germline V CDR1 and CDR2: SEHNR, FQNEAQ (reference sequence). The CDR3 is made up of 15 amino acids. The DNA of the CDR3 is TGTGCCAGCAGCTTTGGTGCAGCACCCAATCAGCCCCAGCATTTT. Protein sequence: CASSFGAAPNQPQHF.

Judged by abundance, this clonotype is medium-sized. The rearrangement joins TRBV7-8 to TRBJ1-6, with 8 bases that match TRBD1. The CDR3 totals 18 residues. Germline V CDR1 and CDR2: SGHVS, FQNEAQ. J lost 5 bases, V lost 5 bases, and 14 bases had no gene match. In DNA, the CDR3 is TGTGCCAGCAGCCCGGACAGGGCTCGGCTCCTCGATAATTCACCCCTCCACTTT. It is translated as CASSPDRARLLDNSPLHF.

Only a few counts were recorded for this clonotype. V is TRBV2 and J is TRBJ2-2, with TRBD1 matching over 10 bases. The CDR3 covers 16 residues. With V trimmed by 3 bases and J by 0 bases, 1 base remained unmatched. Germline CDR1 reads SNHLY; CDR2 reads FYNNEI. CDR3 sequence (DNA): TGTGCCAGCAGTGAGGACAGGGGGTCGAACACCGGGGAGCTGTTTTTT. Translated: CASSEDRGSNTGELFF.

This sequence joins TRBV20-1 and TRBJ1-1, with D possibly being TRBD1 (6 bases). The CDR3 runs 11 residues. The germline gives CDR1 DFQATT, CDR2 SNEGSKA (reference sequence). V was trimmed by 5 bases and J by 11 bases, leaving 15 bases between them. CDR3 DNA: TGCAGTGCTTCCAATTGGGACACGGCTTTCTTT. Protein product: CSASNWDTAFF.

This clonotype qualifies as medium-sized. The genes are TRBV29-1 and TRBJ2-1, with D possibly matching TRBD2 (5 bases). The CDR3 runs 15 residues. Germline values: CDR1 SQVTM, CDR2 ANQGSEA. The ends were cut back, 0 bases at V and 9 bases at J, with 18 bases in the middle. This CDR3 reads CSVEEPGRDHGEQFF. The CDR3 coding sequence is TGCAGCGTTGAAGAACCAGGACGGGATCACGGTGAGCAGTTCTTC.

To note about this clonotype: A much larger clone differs from this one at a single base, so this may be a read error. The V and J genes are TRBV7-6 and TRBJ1-3; D is undetermined. The ends were cut back, 5 bases at V and 6 bases at J, with 11 bases in the middle. Germline V gene sequence: CDR1 SGHVS, CDR2 FNYEAQ. CDR3 length: 13 residues. The DNA of the CDR3 is TGTGCCAGCAGCCGGGCCCCCTCAAACACCATATATTTT. It translates to CASSRAPSNTIYF.

The V gene is TRBV6-6, the J gene TRBJ2-3; D may be TRBD2 (6 bases). The V end was cut by 5 bases, the J end by 4 bases, with 13 bases between. This CDR3 is built from 14 residues. CDR1 is MNHNY, CDR2 SVGAGI, per germline (reference sequence). The CDR3 DNA follows: TGTGCCAGCAGTCCCGGGGGAGAGGCAGATACGCAGTATTTT. This gives the protein CASSPGGEADTQYF.

The genes are TRBV18 and TRBJ2-3; the match to TRBD1 covers 7 bases. The length of the CDR3 is 16 residues. CDR1 is KGHSH, CDR2 LQKENI, per germline. V shed 2 bases and J 3 bases; nucleotides not matched to a gene: 8. This chain's CDR3 is CASSPRRQGVTDTQYF. CDR3 coding DNA: TGTGCCAGCTCACCAAGACGACAGGGTGTTACAGATACGCAGTATTTT.

The chain has TRBV7-2 and TRBJ2-7, with TRBD2 identical over 10 bases. There are 13 residues in the CDR3. Germline V gene data show CDR1 as SGHTA and CDR2 as FQGNSA. V was clipped by 6 bases and J by 3 bases; unmatched bases: 2. The CDR3 loop is CASRLAGHYEQYF. For the CDR3, the DNA is TGTGCCAGCAGACTAGCGGGGCACTACGAGCAGTACTTC.

The DNA of the CDR3 is TGTGCCAGCAGCTCGCGTCCGGGACAAGTCGAGCAGTTCTTC. Its protein product is CASSSRPGQVEQFF. This chain joins TRBV7-2 and TRBJ2-1; TRBD1 might be the D (6 bases). The germline gives CDR1 SGHTA, CDR2 FQGNSA. Trimming removed 4 bases at V and 10 bases at J, with 17 bases between. This CDR3 comprises 14 residues. The full variable domain, rest sourced from reference TRBV7-2 and TRBJ2-1, is GAGVSQSPSNKVTEKGKDVELRCDPISGHTALYWYRQSLGQGLEFLIYFQGNSAPDKSGLPSDRFSAERTGGSVSTLTIQRTQQEDSAVYLCASSSRPGQVEQFFGPGTRLTVL.

This clonotype ranks as medium-sized. J is TRBJ1-1 and V is TRBV20-1, with D possibly matching TRBD1 (5 bases). This CDR3 region has 13 residues. The V end was cut by 5 bases, the J end by 5 bases, with 15 bases between. Germline assignment: CDR1 DFQATT and CDR2 SNEGSKA (reference sequence). CDR3 region: CSARGQGDTEAFF. Here the CDR3 DNA reads TGCAGTGCTCGTGGCCAGGGTGATACTGAAGCTTTCTTT.

This clonotype came up many times. The chain uses TRBV12-3 or TRBV12-4 and TRBJ2-7, with TRBD1 matching over 7 bases. This CDR3 is 14 amino acids long. V lost 2 bases, J lost 6 bases, and 7 bases stayed unmatched. Written as DNA, the CDR3 is TGTGCCAGCAGTTTACTCCAGGGGGAATCCGAGCAGTACTTC. As protein: CASSLLQGESEQYF.

This clonotype occurred many times. The genes are TRBV6-5 and TRBJ1-1; D remains unclear. Germline CDR1 and CDR2: MNHEY and SVGAGI. V lost 2 bases and J 0 bases, leaving 10 bases between the germline ends. The CDR3 is 15 amino acids. This CDR3 reads CASSYAARMNTEAFF. CDR3 nucleotide sequence: TGTGCCAGCAGTTACGCAGCCAGGATGAACACTGAAGCTTTCTTT.

This clonotype was detected many times. The rearrangement uses TRBV7-2 and TRBJ2-7; 10 positions match TRBD1. Trimming cost V 1 base and J 4 bases; bases outside gene matches: 7. The CDR3 length is 16 residues. CDR1 and CDR2 (germline): SGHTA, FQGNSA. This chain's CDR3 is CASSLVGTGDLYEQYF. CDR3 in DNA: TGTGCCAGCAGCTTAGTGGGGACAGGGGACTTGTACGAGCAGTACTTC.

This clonotype was observed a handful of times. The chain joins TRBV28 to TRBJ1-1; no definite D call. V shed 7 bases and J shed 1 base, with 16 bases lying between them. The CDR3 runs to 15 residues. Germline V gene data show CDR1 as MDHEN and CDR2 as SYDVKM. CDR3 amino acids: CASIPGNAGNTEAFF. The CDR3 DNA is TGTGCCAGCATCCCGGGTAATGCCGGGAACACTGAAGCTTTCTTT. The full variable domain, completed using reference TRBV28 and TRBJ1-1, is DVKVTQSSRYLVKRTGEKVFLECVQDMDHENMFWYRQDPGLGLRLIYFSYDVKMKEKGDIPEGYSVSREKKERFSLILESASTNQTSMYLCASIPGNAGNTEAFFGQGTRLTVV.

This clonotype has only a few counts. V and J are TRBV6-5 and TRBJ2-7; 13 positions agree with TRBD2. Trimming took 4 bases from V and 6 from J; bases not matched to a gene: 9. The length of the CDR3 is 16 residues. Germline V gives CDR1 MNHEY, CDR2 SVGAGI. The CDR3 bases are TGTGCCAGCAGTTCCCTATGGACTAGCGGGAGTAGCGAGCAGTACTTC. This sequence encodes CASSSLWTSGSSEQYF.

V usage is TRBV4-3 and J usage is TRBJ1-6; no definite D call. CDR3 size: 17 residues. The germline gives CDR1 LGHNA, CDR2 YSLEER. The germline V and J ends were trimmed by 1 base and 5 bases, with 15 bases remaining between them. The CDR3 loop reads CASSQGRRSGDNSPLHF. CDR3 DNA: TGCGCCAGCAGCCAAGGTCGAAGGTCCGGGGATAATTCACCCCTCCACTTT.

V usage is TRBV4-3 and J usage is TRBJ2-1; 10 positions match TRBD1. Losses at the gene ends were 5 bases for V and 7 bases for J; bases not matched to a gene: 11. Germline lookup yields CDR1 LGHNA and CDR2 YSLEER. The CDR3 loop spans 16 amino acids. The CDR3 bases are TGCGCCAGCAGCTACACCCGACAGGGGGCAGGGAATGAGCAGTTCTTC. This translates into CASSYTRQGAGNEQFF.

V is TRBV7-8 and J is TRBJ2-1; D gene ambiguous. The germline CDR1 and CDR2 sequences are SGHVS and FQNEAQ. V was shortened by 5 bases and J by 6 bases, with 11 bases between the two germline ends. The CDR3 consists of 13 residues. The CDR3 here is CASSPRSGNEQFF. DNA of the CDR3: TGTGCCAGCAGCCCAAGATCAGGCAATGAGCAGTTCTTC.

The chain recombines TRBV20-1 with TRBJ1-5; D unclear. CDR1 is DFQATT and CDR2 is SNEGSKA in the germline V gene (reference sequence). V was trimmed by 6 bases and J by 4 bases, leaving 16 bases between them. This CDR3 has 14 amino acids. This CDR3 reads CSAPRPTENQPQHF. The CDR3 nucleotides are TGCAGTGCCCCCAGGCCCACCGAAAATCAGCCCCAGCATTTT.

The chain carries TRBV7-2 and TRBJ1-2; unclear D gene. The CDR3 length is 13 residues. Germline values: CDR1 SGHTA, CDR2 FQGNSA. The ends were cut back, 5 bases at V and 3 bases at J, with 10 bases in the middle. In nucleotides, the CDR3 is TGTGCCAGCAGCCCCGCCGTAGACTATGGCTACACCTTC. It codes for CASSPAVDYGYTF.

By share, this clonotype ranks as medium-sized (0.01 to 0.1%). The chain carries TRBV20-1 and TRBJ2-7; D uncertain. V shed 0 bases and J shed 2 bases, with 11 bases lying between them. Germline assignment: CDR1 DFQATT and CDR2 SNEGSKA (reference sequence). The CDR3 has 14 residues. CDR3 coding DNA: TGCAGTGCTAGAGATTGGACGTCTCCCTACGAGCAGTACTTC. Protein sequence: CSARDWTSPYEQYF.

This clonotype was observed at least ten times. The chain is built from TRBV18 and TRBJ2-7; 8 bases map to TRBD1. This CDR3 has 14 amino acids. The trim removed 5 bases at V and 6 bases at J, leaving 9 bases unmatched. Per the germline V gene, CDR1 is KGHSH and CDR2 is LQKENI. The DNA of the CDR3 is TGTGCCAGCTCAACCCCCGGGACAGGCCTCGAGCAGTACTTC. Translation: CASSTPGTGLEQYF.

This clonotype showed up many times. This rearrangement joins TRBV7-6 to TRBJ2-7; 7 bases are a match to TRBD1. The CDR3 runs to 14 residues. Per the germline V gene, CDR1 is SGHVS and CDR2 is FNYEAQ. V lost 3 bases, J lost 3 bases, and 5 bases stayed unmatched. In nucleotides, the CDR3 is TGTGCCAGCAGCTTGGGGCAGGGGGACTACGAGCAGTACTTC. Protein: CASSLGQGDYEQYF.

CDR3 in DNA: TGTGCCACCAGTGACCTACCTTGGACTAGCGAGGGGGTCAATGAGCAGTTCTTC. This sequence encodes CATSDLPWTSEGVNEQFF. J is TRBJ2-1 and V is TRBV24-1; 9 bases are a match to TRBD2. This CDR3 has 18 residues. Germline V gene sequence: CDR1 KGHDR, CDR2 SFDVKD. V gave up 4 bases and J gave up 6 bases; unmatched junction bases: 15.

The genes are TRBV28 and TRBJ1-1, with D possibly being TRBD1 (5 bases). Germline-derived CDR1 and CDR2 are MDHEN and SYDVKM. The CDR3 has 16 residues. V shed 4 bases and J shed 3 bases, with 18 bases lying between them. The DNA of the CDR3 is TGTGCCAGCAGTTCTAACCTGGGACGGGGCGACACTGAAGCTTTCTTT. This gives the protein CASSSNLGRGDTEAFF.

The chain uses TRBV29-1 and TRBJ2-7; 8 nucleotides align to TRBD1. The CDR3 consists of 18 residues. J gave up 4 bases and V 3 bases, and 20 bases lay outside the gene matches. Germline lookup yields CDR1 SQVTM and CDR2 ANQGSEA. The CDR3 nucleotides read TGCAGCGTTGAGGTCCCTTTCTCCAGCAGGGGGCTGGAGTACGAGCAGTACTTC. Translation gives CSVEVPFSSRGLEYEQYF.

This clonotype was seen a handful of times. The chain recombines TRBV7-2 with TRBJ1-1; no firm D call. Germline lookup yields CDR1 SGHTA and CDR2 FQGNSA. Trimming cost V 3 bases and J 7 bases, with 9 bases left between them. The CDR3 spans 12 residues. CDR3 bases: TGTGCCAGCAGCTTCGCACGGTTTGAAGCTTTCTTT. This gives the protein CASSFARFEAFF.

As regards this clonotype: A much bigger clone sits one base away, suggesting this may be a read error. The rearrangement joins TRBV12-3 or TRBV12-4 to TRBJ1-1; unclear D gene. The CDR3 runs 14 residues. The CDR3 nucleotides read TGTGCCAGCGGTTTGGGTACTCTGAACACTGAAGCTTTCTTT. This codes for CASGLGTLNTEAFF.